The entry below gives a single TCR beta chain sequence along with its context. The data derive from a study of shared T cell receptors in the human thymus. The CDR3 covers 15 residues. Per germline, CDR1 MGHDK and CDR2 SYGVNS. V shed 6 bases, J shed 4 bases, and the junction held 12 bases outside the gene matches. Measured with immunoSEQ multiplex PCR; TCRdb has only the in-frame clones, and not every one. The sample has hundreds of thousands of clones, about 89% seen once. The sample was also reused in another study, on human thymus T cells. Per that paper: It was healthy Finnish infants having corrective surgery for congenital heart defects who were the donors. Resections were taken during corrective heart surgery, and the thymus tissue came from these. Thymic and blood repertoires showed apparently biased V and J gene usage. Thymic repertoires overlap heavily among unrelated individuals, related research has reported.

This chain links TRBV25-1 with TRBJ2-7, with 7 bases matching TRBD1. Sequencing was carried out using thymocytes. This receptor was identified in a boy under two years old with a congenital heart defect. The CDR3 sequence is CASRKGTAARYEQYF. The CDR3 DNA reads as TGTGCCAGCAGGAAGGGGACAGCAGCGAGATACGAGCAGTACTTC.